The 30 T cell receptor beta chains below were found in one sample sequenced in a study of CD8 T cells in Susac syndrome. Random hexamers were used to reverse transcribe roughly 0.5 to 1 ug of RNA. MiXCR was run by TCRdb on the immunoSEQ multiplex PCR reads, yielding one entry per CDR3 protein. The profile covers roughly 330,000 distinct CDR3 sequences, with about 91% appearing a single time and over 0.05% taken by the ten largest. Sequenced sample: CD4+ T cells from PBMCs. All receptors derive from a human donor with multiple sclerosis.

This chain joins TRBV6-2 or TRBV6-3 and TRBJ2-3; D ambiguous. CDR3 length: 13 amino acids. V was clipped by 4 bases and J by 6 bases, with 11 bases between them. CDR1 and CDR2 (germline): MNHEY, SVGEGT. CDR3 residues: CASSFSAPDTQYF. The CDR3 nucleotides read TGTGCCAGCAGTTTCTCAGCACCGGATACGCAGTATTTT.

This chain links TRBV25-1 with TRBJ2-2; 8 bases line up with TRBD2. The CDR3 extends over 14 amino acids. In germline, CDR1 is MGHDK, CDR2 SYGVNS. V gave up 8 bases and J gave up 5 bases; unmatched junction bases: 7. CDR3 sequence (DNA): TGTGCCAGCGGTTGGACGGGGGGGACCGGGGAGCTGTTTTTT. Translated, it gives CASGWTGGTGELFF.

The chain joins TRBV30 to TRBJ2-3, with D possibly matching TRBD2 (5 bases). This CDR3 contains 13 residues. Per germline, CDR1 GTSNPN and CDR2 SVGIG (reference sequence). V was cut by 4 bases and J by 1 base, with 9 bases left in between. The CDR3 reads CAWTKRRTDTQYF. The DNA of the CDR3 is TGTGCCTGGACCAAGCGGCGCACAGATACGCAGTATTTT.

The V and J genes are TRBV6-2 or TRBV6-3 and TRBJ2-1; 11 bases are shared with TRBD2. CDR3 length: 16 amino acids. Per germline, CDR1 MNHEY and CDR2 SVGEGT. J lost 11 bases, V lost 2 bases, and 11 bases had no gene match. CDR3 region: CASSYTPRTSGYKQFF. Written as DNA, the CDR3 is TGTGCCAGCAGTTACACCCCTCGGACTAGCGGGTACAAGCAGTTCTTC.

This chain joins TRBV9 and TRBJ1-5; D possibly corresponds to TRBD1 (6 bases). The germline V gene encodes CDR1 SGDLS and CDR2 YYNGEE. Between the trimmed V and J ends, which lost 3 bases and 4 bases, there was a span of 8 bases. The CDR3 consists of 13 residues. The CDR3 sequence: CASSADSNQPQHF. The CDR3 nucleotides read TGTGCCAGCAGCGCGGACAGTAATCAGCCCCAGCATTTT.

In nucleotides, the CDR3 is TGTGCCAGCAGCTTATTGCGGATAACGAACACTGAAGCTTTCTTT. This encodes CASSLLRITNTEAFF. The rearrangement joins TRBV7-8 to TRBJ1-1; no clear D gene. The germline V and J ends were trimmed by 2 bases and 1 base, with 11 bases remaining between them. Germline V lookup: CDR1 SGHVS, CDR2 FQNEAQ. The CDR3 contains 15 residues.

This clonotype has a single count. V and J are TRBV29-1 and TRBJ2-7, with a possible D match to TRBD1 (6 bases). Trimming took 8 bases from V and 2 from J, leaving 16 bases between them. This CDR3 is 13 amino acids long. Germline V gene data show CDR1 as SQVTM and CDR2 as ANQGSEA. CDR3 sequence reads: CSPEDRAAYEQYF. In DNA, the CDR3 is TGCAGCCCTGAGGACAGAGCAGCCTACGAGCAGTACTTC.

CDR3 coding DNA: TGTGCCAGCAGCCCACACATGAACACTGAAGCTTTCTTT. Translating gives CASSPHMNTEAFF. The rearrangement joins TRBV14 to TRBJ1-1, with D unresolved. This CDR3 is 13 amino acids long. Germline V gene lookup returns CDR1 SGHDN and CDR2 FVKESK. V dropped 4 bases and J dropped 0 bases, with 6 bases sitting between them.

The chain carries TRBV29-1 and TRBJ2-2; 8 bases are a match to TRBD2. With 5 bases clipped from V and 4 bases from J, the junction kept 9 bases outside the gene matches. The length of the CDR3 is 15 residues. Germline V gene data show CDR1 as SQVTM and CDR2 as ANQGSEA. In DNA, the CDR3 is TGCAGCGTTAAGGTCAGCGGGAGTGGCACCGGGGAGCTGTTTTTT. This sequence encodes CSVKVSGSGTGELFF.

The chain joins TRBV6-2 or TRBV6-3 to TRBJ2-1; possible D gene TRBD2, 5 bases. V shed 2 bases and J shed 3 bases, with 14 bases lying between them. This CDR3 is 16 amino acids long. CDR1 and CDR2 from the germline V gene are MNHEY and SVGEGT. CDR3 loop: CASSYRVTEGYNEQFF. The DNA for the CDR3 is TGTGCCAGCAGTTACCGGGTAACCGAGGGCTACAATGAGCAGTTCTTC.

This chain joins TRBV7-8 and TRBJ1-1; 8 bases fit TRBD1. Losses at the gene ends were 7 bases for V and 0 bases for J; bases not matched to a gene: 13. The CDR3 is 17 amino acids. The V gene's germline CDR1 is SGHVS and CDR2 FQNEAQ. The CDR3 DNA sequence: TGTGCCAGCACCTGGAAATTTCAGGGACAGGTGAACACTGAAGCTTTCTTT. This sequence encodes CASTWKFQGQVNTEAFF.

This clonotype was detected once. The chain has TRBV2 and TRBJ2-1; D call uncertain. The length of the CDR3 is 10 residues. Germline-derived CDR1 and CDR2 are SNHLY and FYNNEI. V was trimmed by 4 bases and J by 6 bases, leaving 1 base between them. The CDR3 sequence: CASSVNEQFF. CDR3 nucleotide sequence: TGTGCCAGCAGTGTCAATGAGCAGTTCTTC.

The chain recombines TRBV6-2 or TRBV6-3 with TRBJ2-1, with TRBD2 identical over 12 bases. CDR3 length: 18 amino acids. The junction had 11 bases not matched to a gene; V was cut back by 0 bases and J by 8 bases. The germline gives CDR1 MNHEY, CDR2 SVGEGT. CDR3 sequence reads: CASSYSPGLAGPLDEQFF. CDR3 in DNA: TGTGCCAGCAGTTACTCACCCGGACTAGCGGGACCGTTGGATGAGCAGTTCTTC.

This clonotype has a handful of counts. The CDR3 loop reads CASSGGNQPQHF. CDR3 sequence (DNA): TGTGCCAGCAGTGGCGGCAATCAGCCCCAGCATTTT. The rearrangement links TRBV2 to TRBJ1-5; D is undetermined. CDR1 and CDR2 from the germline V gene are SNHLY and FYNNEI. Trimming removed 4 bases at V and 2 bases at J, with 3 bases between. This CDR3 has 12 amino acids. Together with reference TRBV2 and TRBJ1-5, the CDR3 gives the full variable domain: EPEVTQTPSHQVTQMGQEVILRCVPISNHLYFYWYRQILGQKVEFLVSFYNNEISEKSEIFDDQFSVERPDGSNFTLKIRSTKLEDSAMYFCASSGGNQPQHFGDGTRLSIL.

This chain links TRBV20-1 with TRBJ1-1; D gene ambiguous. This CDR3 has 13 amino acids. Deletions cut 0 bases from V and 4 bases from J, with 9 bases between. Germline V gene sequence: CDR1 DFQATT, CDR2 SNEGSKA (reference sequence). The CDR3 nucleotides are TGCAGTGCTAGAGATCGCCAAGGCACTGAAGCTTTCTTT. Protein product: CSARDRQGTEAFF.

CDR3 protein: CASSWGRRSPPRSAKNIQYF. CDR3 coding DNA: TGTGCCAGCAGCTGGGGACGCCGTAGCCCGCCAAGATCGGCCAAAAACATTCAGTACTTC. The chain employs TRBV11-2 and TRBJ2-4; D may be TRBD1 or TRBD2 (5 bases each). This CDR3 has 20 residues. Germline loops: CDR1 SGHAT, CDR2 FQNNGV. Trimming took 4 bases from V and 1 from J, leaving 26 bases between them.

The chain carries TRBV12-3 or TRBV12-4 and TRBJ1-5, with D possibly TRBD1 on 5 matching bases. The CDR3 consists of 16 residues. The V gene lost 1 base and the J gene lost 2 bases, with 12 bases spanning the gap. Here the CDR3 DNA reads TGTGCCAGCAGTTTAGACGGGGCTTACGGCAATCAGCCCCAGCATTTT. Its translation is CASSLDGAYGNQPQHF.

The chain combines TRBV19 with TRBJ1-1, with a weak D call TRBD1 (6 bases). CDR3 length: 18 amino acids. Germline-derived CDR1 and CDR2 are LNHDA and SQIVND (reference sequence). Deletions cut 6 bases from V and 0 bases from J, with 23 bases between. DNA for the CDR3: TGTGCCAGTAGCCCCCCGCCCCACAGGGTTCCGATGAACACTGAAGCTTTCTTT. This codes for CASSPPPHRVPMNTEAFF.

This chain uses TRBV10-3 with TRBJ1-2, with TRBD1 identical over 8 bases. Losses at the gene ends were 3 bases for V and 5 bases for J; bases not matched to a gene: 8. Germline-derived CDR1 and CDR2 are ENHRY and SYGVKD. This CDR3 has 15 residues. The CDR3 DNA reads as TGTGCCATCAGTGAAAATCAGGGGGCTATTTATGGCTACACCTTC. Translated, it gives CAISENQGAIYGYTF.

This chain uses TRBV20-1 with TRBJ1-3; a weak D match, TRBD1 (5 bases). Trimming took 8 bases from V and 0 from J, leaving 11 bases between them. In germline, CDR1 is DFQATT, CDR2 SNEGSKA (reference sequence). The CDR3 extends over 13 amino acids. Here the CDR3 reads CSLIGGSGNTIYF. Written as DNA, the CDR3 is TGCAGTCTCATCGGGGGCTCTGGAAACACCATATATTTT.

This chain joins TRBV19 and TRBJ1-1; 9 positions agree with TRBD1. This CDR3 comprises 14 residues. The trim removed 6 bases at V and 5 bases at J, leaving 7 bases unmatched. The germline CDR1 and CDR2 sequences are LNHDA and SQIVND (reference sequence). The CDR3 here is CASRSTGGRTEAFF. CDR3 coding DNA: TGTGCCAGTAGGTCGACAGGGGGTAGGACTGAAGCTTTCTTT.

The chain combines TRBV24-1 with TRBJ2-1, with D tentatively TRBD1 (5 bases). Trimming shortened V by 4 bases and J by 5 bases, and 14 bases separated the two germline ends. CDR1 is KGHDR, CDR2 SFDVKD, per germline. This CDR3 is built from 15 residues. The chain's CDR3 is CATSDPRQYNNEQFF. In DNA form, the CDR3 reads TGTGCCACCAGTGACCCCCGACAGTACAACAATGAGCAGTTCTTC.

The V and J genes are TRBV5-1 and TRBJ2-1; 7 bases agree with TRBD1. Germline assignment: CDR1 SGHRS and CDR2 YFSETQ. Losses at the gene ends were 4 bases for V and 4 bases for J; bases not matched to a gene: 2. The CDR3 totals 13 residues. CDR3: CASSVQGYNEQFF. For the CDR3, the DNA is TGCGCCAGCAGCGTACAGGGGTACAATGAGCAGTTCTTC.

The V call is TRBV30, the J call TRBJ2-7; D unresolved. V shed 5 bases and J shed 2 bases, with 13 bases lying between them. The CDR3 is 13 residues long. The germline V gene encodes CDR1 GTSNPN and CDR2 SVGIG (reference sequence). CDR3: CAWSSKRAYEQYF. The CDR3 region has the DNA TGTGCCTGGTCTTCGAAAAGGGCCTACGAGCAGTACTTC.

The table lists this clonotype with a count of one. This chain joins TRBV30 and TRBJ1-2; D is perhaps TRBD1 (5 bases). Deletions cut 1 base from V and 8 bases from J, with 14 bases between. This CDR3 spans 13 amino acids. Per germline, CDR1 GTSNPN and CDR2 SVGIG (reference sequence). The CDR3 DNA reads TGTGCCTGGAGTGCCGGGGCGAGTATCGGCTACACCTTC. This sequence encodes CAWSAGASIGYTF.

The chain links TRBV9 to TRBJ2-3; 14 bases agree with TRBD2. The CDR3 covers 19 residues. The V segment lost 2 bases and the J segment 3 bases; nucleotides outside the gene matches: 11. Germline V CDR1 and CDR2: SGDLS, YYNGEE. The CDR3 reads CASSVEPGLAGDRTDTQYF. CDR3 nucleotide sequence: TGTGCCAGCAGCGTCGAGCCGGGACTAGCGGGGGATCGGACAGATACGCAGTATTTT.

This clonotype has a single count. The V call is TRBV9, the J call TRBJ2-1; 15 bases map to TRBD2. Per germline, CDR1 SGDLS and CDR2 YYNGEE. The J segment lost 9 bases and the V segment lost 2 bases, leaving 0 bases of the junction unmatched. CDR3 length: 14 residues. CDR3 coding DNA: TGTGCCAGCAGCGTGGGACTAGCGGGAGGTGAGCAGTTCTTC. Translation gives CASSVGLAGGEQFF. The full variable domain, in which reference TRBV9 and TRBJ2-1 provide the parts outside the CDR3, is DSGVTQTPKHLITATGQRVTLRCSPRSGDLSVYWYQQSLDQGLQFLIQYYNGEERAKGNILERFSAQQFPDLHSELNLSSLELGDSALYFCASSVGLAGGEQFFGPGTRLTVL.

The V call is TRBV19, the J call TRBJ2-7; 9 bases line up with TRBD1. Germline values: CDR1 LNHDA, CDR2 SQIVND (reference sequence). V lost 6 bases to trimming and J lost 2 bases; unmatched junction nucleotides: 2. There are 13 residues in the CDR3. This CDR3 is CASRDRGTYEQYF. CDR3 bases: TGTGCCAGTAGGGACAGGGGTACCTACGAGCAGTACTTC.

The rearrangement uses TRBV2 and TRBJ1-4; D might be TRBD1 (5 bases). Per germline, CDR1 SNHLY and CDR2 FYNNEI. V was clipped by 8 bases and J by 0 bases, with 19 bases between them. The CDR3 length is 17 residues. The DNA for the CDR3 is TGTGCCAGCGGTGGGGCAGGTCTTGCGTCAACTAATGAAAAACTGTTTTTT. Translated: CASGGAGLASTNEKLFF.

This sequence joins TRBV29-1 and TRBJ2-4, with 10 bases aligning to TRBD1. The CDR3 is made up of 14 amino acids. J lost 4 bases, V lost 6 bases, and 6 bases had no gene match. The V gene's germline CDR1 is SQVTM and CDR2 ANQGSEA. The CDR3: CSVRTGQGKNIQYF. The CDR3 DNA follows: TGCAGCGTCCGAACGGGACAGGGGAAAAACATTCAGTACTTC.